Following are 9 T cell receptor beta chains from one sample sequenced in a study of blood T cell repertoires in COVID-19. The protocol was immunoSEQ multiplex PCR, while the TCRdb copy is restricted to in-frame clones and leaves out a portion. The sample records 250,000 to 400,000 clones, about 88% being singletons. Sequenced input: PBMCs or T cells enriched from blood (not recorded which). Receptors were obtained from a man between 60 and 75 years old who had recovered from COVID-19.

This clone was recorded only once. The chain couples TRBV5-6 to TRBJ2-5; D is unresolved. The germline V gene encodes CDR1 SGHDT and CDR2 YYEEEE. The CDR3 consists of 15 residues. V was clipped by 2 bases and J by 1 base, with 12 bases between them. The CDR3 is CASSFYARPQETQYF. CDR3 in DNA: TGTGCCAGCAGCTTTTATGCTAGGCCCCAAGAGACCCAGTACTTC.

The chain has TRBV4-3 and TRBJ2-1; tentatively, D is TRBD2 (5 bases). The V end lost 6 bases, the J end lost 6 bases, and 18 bases lay between the germline ends. The CDR3 sequence is 15 residues long. The germline V gene encodes CDR1 LGHNA and CDR2 YSLEER. The CDR3 DNA is TGCGCCAGCAGGCGGCGGGTTACCTCATCCAATGAGCAGTTCTTC. Translated, it gives CASRRRVTSSNEQFF.

This rearrangement joins TRBV29-1 to TRBJ1-5; 7 bases fit TRBD1. The germline V gene encodes CDR1 SQVTM and CDR2 ANQGSEA. The CDR3 totals 14 residues. Trimming removed 5 bases from V and 2 bases from J; junction bases left unmatched: 6. In DNA form, the CDR3 reads TGCAGCGTTTTGGAAGGGGGCGGCAATCAGCCCCAGCATTTT. Its translation: CSVLEGGGNQPQHF.

This clone was observed a single time. This chain joins TRBV24-1 and TRBJ2-1; 10 bases are shared with TRBD1. The CDR3 is made up of 18 amino acids. Germline CDR1 is KGHDR and CDR2 is SFDVKD. Losses at the gene ends were 5 bases for V and 8 bases for J; bases not matched to a gene: 17. CDR3: CATSGFLGQGNIMDEQFF. DNA for the CDR3: TGTGCCACCAGTGGTTTCCTGGGACAGGGGAATATTATGGATGAGCAGTTCTTC.

This chain connects TRBV7-5 to TRBJ2-4; the table's D call TRBD2 went unverified against the DNA. TRBV7-5 constitutes a pseudogene. The CDR3 totals 16 residues. The CDR3, as DNA: TGTGCCAGAAGCCAACCAATGGGAGGAGGTGAAAACATTCAGTACTTC. Its translation: CARSQPMGGGENIQYF.

CDR3 in amino acids: CASTRLAGYGYTF. CDR3 bases: TGCGCCAGCACCCGTCTTGCGGGCTATGGCTACACCTTC. The chain uses TRBV5-1 and TRBJ1-2; D gene ambiguous. Germline CDR1 SGHRS, CDR2 YFSETQ. Trimming took off 6 bases at V and 4 bases at J, with 13 bases between the two ends. The CDR3 runs to 13 residues.

The chain couples TRBV5-5 to TRBJ2-7; 8 nucleotides line up with TRBD1. The trim removed 0 bases at V and 12 bases at J, leaving 5 bases unmatched. This CDR3 spans 12 amino acids. From germline, CDR1 is SGHKS and CDR2 YYEKEE (reference sequence). CDR3 amino acids: CASSLAGQGAYF. CDR3 nucleotide sequence: TGTGCCAGCAGCTTGGCCGGGCAGGGGGCGTACTTC.

The chain joins TRBV19 to TRBJ1-5; D possibly corresponds to TRBD1 (5 bases). This CDR3 spans 18 amino acids. CDR1 LNHDA and CDR2 SQIVND come from the germline V gene (reference sequence). Trimming took 9 bases from V and 1 from J, leaving 25 bases between them. CDR3 loop: CASDWAGKGLVSNQPQHF. CDR3 DNA: TGTGCCAGCGATTGGGCAGGGAAAGGTCTCGTGAGCAATCAGCCCCAGCATTTT.

The V and J genes are TRBV6-2 or TRBV6-3 and TRBJ1-1; tentative D call: TRBD1 (5 bases). Per germline, CDR1 MNHEY and CDR2 SVGEGT. The CDR3 totals 14 residues. V was pared by 6 bases and J by 0 bases, with 11 bases between. In DNA, the CDR3 is TGTGCCAGCAGCTGGGGCCGTATGAACACTGAAGCTTTCTTT. Translated: CASSWGRMNTEAFF.